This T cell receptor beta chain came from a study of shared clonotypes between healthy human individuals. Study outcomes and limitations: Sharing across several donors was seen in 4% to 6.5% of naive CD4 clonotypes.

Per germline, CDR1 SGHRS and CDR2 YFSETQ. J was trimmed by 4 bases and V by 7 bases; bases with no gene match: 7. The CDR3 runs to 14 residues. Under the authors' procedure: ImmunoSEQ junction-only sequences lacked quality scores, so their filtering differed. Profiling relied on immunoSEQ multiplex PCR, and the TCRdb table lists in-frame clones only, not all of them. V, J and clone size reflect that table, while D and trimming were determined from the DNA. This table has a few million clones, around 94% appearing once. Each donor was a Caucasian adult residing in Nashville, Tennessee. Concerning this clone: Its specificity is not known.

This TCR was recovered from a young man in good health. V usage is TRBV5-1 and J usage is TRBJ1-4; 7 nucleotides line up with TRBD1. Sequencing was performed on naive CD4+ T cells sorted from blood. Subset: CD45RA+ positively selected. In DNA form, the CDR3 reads TGCGCCAGCTGCCCCGGGACAGATAATGAAAAACTGTTTTTT. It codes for CASCPGTDNEKLFF.